These T cell receptor beta chains were read from a single sample in a study of regulatory T cells in long-lasting Graves disease. TCRdb used MiXCR to reprocess the multiplex PCR reads, holding one entry per CDR3 protein. The data show 650,000 to 850,000 distinct CDR3 sequences, about 32% seen once. Sequenced material: peripheral blood mononuclear cells (PBMCs), taken when the disease was refractory, from a patient treated with antithyroid drugs. The receptor set was obtained from a female donor with Graves disease. The CDR3 runs from the conserved cysteine through the conserved F or W. D genes are given only for firm matches. Size values are once, few and many counts, or a class for expanded clones, and some rows have none.

abundance,d_gene,j_gene,v_gene,CDR3aa,CDR3nt
.,.,TRBJ1-1,TRBV20-1,CSARASGYTEAFF,TGCAGTGCTAGAGCGAGTGGGTACACTGAAGCTTTCTTT
few,.,TRBJ2-2,TRBV5-5,CASSLAPDELFF,TGTGCCAGCAGCTTAGCCCCCGACGAGCTGTTTTTT
once,TRBD1,TRBJ1-5,TRBV6-1,CATSSTGRGSNQPQHF,TGTGCCACATCCTCGACAGGGCGTGGGAGCAATCAGCCCCAGCATTTT
.,TRBD1,TRBJ1-3,TRBV12-3/TRBV12-4,CASARTGDSGNTIYF,TGTGCCAGTGCCCGTACAGGGGACTCTGGAAACACCATATATTTT
few,TRBD1,TRBJ1-1,TRBV27,CASSTRTGVNTEAFF,TGTGCCAGCAGTACGAGGACAGGGGTGAACACTGAAGCTTTCTTT
.,TRBD1,TRBJ2-7,TRBV10-3,CAISAGTGSSYEQYF,TGTGCCATCAGCGCCGGGACAGGATCTTCCTACGAGCAGTACTTC
.,.,TRBJ2-7,TRBV3-1,CASSQAGYEQHF,TGTGCCAGCAGCCAAGCAGGATACGAGCAGCACTTC
.,.,TRBJ2-4,TRBV2,CASRSDSKNIQYF,TGTGCCAGCAGGTCGGACAGTAAAAACATTCAGTACTTC
.,.,TRBJ1-1,TRBV7-9,CASSPRGSMGTEAFF,TGTGCCAGCAGCCCACGGGGATCTATGGGCACTGAAGCTTTCTTT
.,.,TRBJ2-7,TRBV14,CASRPLWDPATYEQYF,TGTGCCAGCCGACCTCTTTGGGACCCCGCCACCTACGAGCAGTACTTC
.,TRBD2,TRBJ2-1,TRBV12-3/TRBV12-4,CASRALAGVRNEQFF,TGTGCCAGCAGAGCGCTAGCGGGAGTACGCAATGAGCAGTTCTTC
few,TRBD1,TRBJ1-6,TRBV6-1,CASNQGQVNSPLHF,TGTGCCAGCAACCAGGGACAGGTCAATTCACCCCTCCACTTT
.,TRBD1,TRBJ2-5,TRBV10-3,CAIRRDRGGETQYF,TGTGCCATCAGACGGGACAGGGGAGGAGAGACCCAGTACTTC
.,.,TRBJ1-5,TRBV29-1,CSYGGGFNQPQHF,TGCAGTTACGGGGGAGGTTTCAATCAGCCCCAGCATTTT
.,.,TRBJ1-4,TRBV19,CASSSGGANEKLFF,TGTGCCAGTAGTTCCGGGGGAGCTAATGAAAAACTGTTTTTT
few,.,TRBJ2-7,TRBV7-9,CASSTSGVYEQYF,TGTGCCAGCAGCACCTCGGGAGTCTACGAGCAGTACTTC
many,.,TRBJ1-5,TRBV20-1,CSANPVSGYQPQHF,TGCAGTGCTAACCCCGTTTCGGGGTATCAGCCCCAGCATTTT
.,TRBD1,TRBJ2-1,TRBV27,CASSLVLGQGSYNEQFF,TGTGCCAGCAGTTTAGTATTGGGACAGGGGAGCTACAATGAGCAGTTCTTC
few,.,TRBJ1-1,TRBV19,CASSIPLAGENTEAFF,TGTGCCAGTAGTATCCCCCTCGCAGGGGAGAACACTGAAGCTTTCTTT
.,TRBD2,TRBJ2-7,TRBV15,CATSVLAGGSYEQYF,TGTGCCACCAGCGTACTAGCGGGAGGATCCTACGAGCAGTACTTC
.,TRBD1,TRBJ1-2,TRBV6-1,CASSEDRGTRPREGYTF,TGTGCCAGCAGCGAGGACAGGGGCACACGACCTCGCGAAGGCTACACCTTC
.,TRBD1,TRBJ2-7,TRBV6-1,CASSPDRALYEQYF,TGTGCCAGCAGCCCCGACAGGGCCTTATACGAGCAGTACTTC
many,.,TRBJ1-5,TRBV27,CASSGSGTSSNQPQHF,TGTGCCAGCAGTGGATCCGGGACAAGTAGCAATCAGCCCCAGCATTTT
.,TRBD1,TRBJ1-2,TRBV12-3/TRBV12-4,CASSLSDRAGYTF,TGTGCCAGCAGTCTATCGGACAGGGCAGGCTACACCTTC
.,TRBD1,TRBJ1-1,TRBV29-1,CSVEDPRTGGNTEAFF,TGCAGCGTTGAAGACCCTAGGACAGGTGGGAACACTGAAGCTTTCTTT
.,.,TRBJ2-1,TRBV7-2,CASSFFTFGYNEQFF,TGTGCCAGCAGCTTCTTTACCTTCGGATACAATGAGCAGTTCTTC
few,.,TRBJ1-1,TRBV3-1,CASSQDPGKDTEAFF,TGTGCCAGCAGCCAAGACCCGGGGAAGGACACTGAAGCTTTCTTT
.,.,TRBJ1-2,TRBV5-1,CASSLAGGGDAFNGYTF,TGCGCCAGCAGCTTGGCCGGCGGTGGGGACGCCTTCAATGGCTACACCTTC
.,.,TRBJ2-7,TRBV7-9,CASSFRSGPEQYF,TGTGCCAGCAGCTTTCGGTCAGGGCCCGAGCAGTACTTC
few,.,TRBJ2-7,TRBV20-1,CSARAPNSGQYF,TGCAGTGCTAGAGCGCCAAACTCGGGACAGTACTTC
.,.,TRBJ1-5,TRBV19,CATSRGILAQQPQHF,TGTGCCACCTCCCGAGGGATCCTCGCGCAGCAGCCCCAGCATTTT